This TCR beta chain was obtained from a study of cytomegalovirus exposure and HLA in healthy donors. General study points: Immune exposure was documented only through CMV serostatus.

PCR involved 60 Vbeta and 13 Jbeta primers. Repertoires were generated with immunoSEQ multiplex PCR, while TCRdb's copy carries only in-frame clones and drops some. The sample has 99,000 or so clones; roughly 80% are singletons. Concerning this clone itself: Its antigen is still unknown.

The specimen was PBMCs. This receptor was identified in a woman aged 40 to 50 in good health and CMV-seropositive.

This CDR3 is CASSRDSLNTEAFF. CDR3 in DNA: TGTGCCAGCAGCCGGGACAGCCTGAACACTGAAGCTTTCTTT. This chain uses TRBV7-9 with TRBJ1-1; 7 positions match TRBD1. V dropped 5 bases and J dropped 0; count of bases not matched to a gene: 3. Germline V CDR1 and CDR2: SEHNR, FQNEAQ (reference sequence). This CDR3 has 14 amino acids.